The T cell receptor (beta chain) under discussion was sequenced for a study of blood T cells in healthy people across ages. Primers used in a second PCR of roughly 6 to 11 cycles were a sample-barcoded 5' primer and a J-beta primer mix. One entry per CDR3 protein, called by TCRdb with MiXCR from the 5' RACE reads. The sample shows fewer than 600,000 distinct CDR3 sequences, about 28% of them seen only once. Each donor supplied approximately 10 milliliters of peripheral blood. CDR1 is SGHAT and CDR2 is FQNNGV in the germline V gene. Trimming removed 5 bases from V and 1 base from J, with 21 bases in between. The CDR3 runs 17 residues. This same sample was also part of a study on T cells of mothers and their children.

The V call is TRBV11-2, the J call TRBJ2-7; the D gene is possibly TRBD1 (6 bases). Sequencing was performed on blood. The TCR sequence derives from a boy younger than 10 in good health. The CDR3 DNA is TGTGCCAGCAGCCATAGTCTAGGGCCAGGGGAGTCCTACGAGCAGTACTTC. It specifies CASSHSLGPGESYEQYF.